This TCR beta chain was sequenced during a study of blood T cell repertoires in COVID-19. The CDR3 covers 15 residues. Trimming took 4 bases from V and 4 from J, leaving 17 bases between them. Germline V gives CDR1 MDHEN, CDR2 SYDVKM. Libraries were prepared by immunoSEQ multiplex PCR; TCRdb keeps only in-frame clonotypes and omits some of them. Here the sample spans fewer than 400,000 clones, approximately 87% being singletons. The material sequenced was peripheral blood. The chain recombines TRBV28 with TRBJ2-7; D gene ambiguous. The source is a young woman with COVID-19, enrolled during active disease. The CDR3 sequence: CASSSHEPHLYEQYF. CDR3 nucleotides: TGTGCCAGCAGTTCCCACGAGCCCCACCTGTACGAGCAGTACTTC.